These T cell receptor beta chains were read from a single sample in a study of T cell responses to AZD1222 COVID-19 vaccine. Generated by immunoSEQ multiplex PCR, the TCRdb table keeps only in-frame clones and is missing some. Of approximately 180,000 clones listed, roughly nine tenths are singletons. Sequencing was performed on peripheral blood, taken on day 0 of AZD1222 vaccination. These TCRs come from an adult in good health. The CDR3 runs from the conserved cysteine through the conserved F or W. The D gene is left open where the match is weak. Expanded clones get a size class; other rows say once, few or many, or leave the size out.

>TRBV3-1/TRBV3-2|14|.|TRBJ1-1|.
TGTGCCAGCAGCCCCAAGCCTTTCAACACTGAAGCTTTCTTT
CASSPKPFNTEAFF
>TRBV4-3|17|TRBD1|TRBJ1-4|.
TGCGCCAGCAGCCAAGACTCTCTCTCGGCAGGGGGAAAAAAACTGTTTTTT
CASSQDSLSAGGKKLFF
>TRBV14|12|.|TRBJ1-1|.
TGTGCCAGCAGCCAAGGGAACACTGAAGCTTTCTTT
CASSQGNTEAFF
>TRBV13|15|.|TRBJ1-4|once
TGTGCCAGCAGCGTAAAACGGATCACTAATGAAAAACTGTTTTTT
CASSVKRITNEKLFF
>TRBV6-5|14|.|TRBJ2-3|.
TGTGCCAGCAGTCTGACGGGGGCAAGAGATACGCAGTATTTT
CASSLTGARDTQYF
>TRBV5-1|15|TRBD1|TRBJ1-2|.
TGCGCCAGCAGACCTGACAGGGCCCGGAACTATGGCTACACCTTC
CASRPDRARNYGYTF
>TRBV6-6|14|.|TRBJ1-5|.
TGTGCCAGCAGTTCAGAATCTGCCAATCAGCCCCAGCATTTT
CASSSESANQPQHF
>TRBV5-1|14|TRBD2|TRBJ2-1|.
TGCGCCAGCAGCTTGACTAGCGGCTACAATGAGCAGTTCTTC
CASSLTSGYNEQFF
>TRBV14|13|.|TRBJ2-2|.
TGTGCCAGCAGCCAAGACCCCCTGGGGGAGCTGTTTTTT
CASSQDPLGELFF
>TRBV27|12|.|TRBJ1-2|.
TGTGCCAGCAGTTTAAAGGGATATGGCTACACCTTC
CASSLKGYGYTF
>TRBV19|16|.|TRBJ1-2|.
TGTGCCAGTAGTGGTACCGACAGGCCTTCTAACTATGGCTACACCTTC
CASSGTDRPSNYGYTF
>TRBV12-3/TRBV12-4|11|.|TRBJ2-1|.
TGTGCCAGCAGCTTAGGCAATGAGCAGTTCTTC
CASSLGNEQFF
>TRBV2|14|TRBD1|TRBJ1-6|.
TGTGCCAGCAGATCCGGGACAGTTAATTCACCCCTCCACTTT
CASRSGTVNSPLHF
>TRBV5-4|18|TRBD2|TRBJ2-5|.
TGTGCCAGCAGCGACGATGGACTAGCGGGAGTCGAAAGGGAGACCCAGTACTTC
CASSDDGLAGVERETQYF
>TRBV6-2/TRBV6-3|15|.|TRBJ1-5|.
TGTGCCAGCAGTTACAACGGGGTTCGAAGTCAGCCCCAGCATTTT
CASSYNGVRSQPQHF
>TRBV29-1|12|.|TRBJ1-1|once
TGCAGCGTTGAAGTCGGGAGCTTCGAAGCTTTCTTT
CSVEVGSFEAFF
>TRBV7-3|16|.|TRBJ2-2|.
TGTGCCAGCAGCTTAAATTCCGGGGTCTTCACCGGGGAGCTGTTTTTT
CASSLNSGVFTGELFF
>TRBV4-2|17|.|TRBJ2-1|.
TGTGCCAGCAGCCAAGATAAGGCTAGCGTGTCCTACAATGAGCAGTTCTTC
CASSQDKASVSYNEQFF
>TRBV27|14|TRBD1|TRBJ1-1|.
TGTGCCAGCAGTAGGGGACAGATGAACACTGAAGCTTTCTTT
CASSRGQMNTEAFF
>TRBV6-5|15|.|TRBJ2-3|.
TGTGCCAGCGAGCAAGACGGGGTAGGCACAGATACGCAGTATTTT
CASEQDGVGTDTQYF
>TRBV5-4|16|TRBD1|TRBJ1-5|.
TGTGCCAGCAGCTTTGGTCCGGACAGGGGGAATCAGCCCCAGCATTTT
CASSFGPDRGNQPQHF
>TRBV28|17|TRBD2|TRBJ2-3|.
TGTGCCAGCAGTTTATGGGGACTAGCGGCATTCGGGGGTACGCAGTATTTT
CASSLWGLAAFGGTQYF
>TRBV6-7|16|.|TRBJ2-1|.
TGTGCCAGCAGTTACCACTTAAATCTCGGCATAAATGAGCAGTTCTTC
CASSYHLNLGINEQFF
>TRBV6-5|15|.|TRBJ2-7|.
TGTGCCAGCGTCCTTCAACAGCATCCTTCCTACGAGCAGTACTTC
CASVLQQHPSYEQYF
>TRBV6-5|14|TRBD2|TRBJ2-7|.
TGTGCCAGCAGAATCACTAGCGGCAGGTACGAGCAGTACTTC
CASRITSGRYEQYF
>TRBV7-2|15|.|TRBJ1-6|.
TGTGCCAGCAGCTTAGCTACTCATAGAGGTTCACCCCTCCACTTT
CASSLATHRGSPLHF
>TRBV9|16|.|TRBJ2-3|.
TGTGCCAGCAGCGTAGACCCAGCGGGCCACACAGATACGCAGTATTTT
CASSVDPAGHTDTQYF
>TRBV10-2|13|TRBD1|TRBJ1-1|.
TGCGCCAGCAGAAGGGGGCAGGGGGCTGAAGCTTTCTTT
CASRRGQGAEAFF
>TRBV7-2|15|.|TRBJ1-5|few
TGTGCCAGCAGACGTACAGGGAGCAGCAATCAGCCCCAGCATTTT
CASRRTGSSNQPQHF
>TRBV5-4|13|TRBD2|TRBJ2-3|.
TGTGCCAGCAGCTCGACTAGCGAAGATACGCAGTATTTT
CASSSTSEDTQYF
>TRBV29-1|16|.|TRBJ1-2|.
TGCAGCGTAGTAGGGACACCCACTACCGGTCCCGATGGCTACACCTTC
CSVVGTPTTGPDGYTF
>TRBV19|15|TRBD1|TRBJ1-2|.
TGTGCCAGTAGTATACGTGGACAGGGACCATATGGCTACACCTTC
CASSIRGQGPYGYTF
>TRBV29-1|12|.|TRBJ2-1|.
TGCAGCGCCCGTGACCCCGATACTGAGCAGTTCTTC
CSARDPDTEQFF
>TRBV3-1/TRBV3-2|15|.|TRBJ1-5|few
TGTGCCAGCAGCCTCGGACAGATTCTTCATCAGCCCCAGCATTTT
CASSLGQILHQPQHF
>TRBV21-1|15|.|TRBJ2-7|.
TGTGCCAGCAGCAAAGCGCAGAAGAAGGGTTACGAGCAGTACTTC
CASSKAQKKGYEQYF
>TRBV28|10|.|TRBJ2-3|.
TGTGCCAGGACCACAGATACGCAGTATTTT
CARTTDTQYF
>TRBV5-8|15|TRBD1|TRBJ1-1|once
TGTGCCAGCAGCCACAGGACAGGGATGAACACTGAAGCTTTCTTT
CASSHRTGMNTEAFF
>TRBV30|14|.|TRBJ1-3|.
TGTGCCTGGTCCGGGACGGACTCTGGAAACACCATATATTTT
CAWSGTDSGNTIYF
>TRBV7-8|14|.|TRBJ1-1|.
TGTGCCAGCAGCTCTAACGTCGTGGACACTGAAGCTTTCTTT
CASSSNVVDTEAFF
>TRBV5-6|16|.|TRBJ1-3|.
TGTGCCAGTAGCATCAGTCCCGCGGTCCCTGGAAACACCATATATTTT
CASSISPAVPGNTIYF
>TRBV19|13|TRBD2|TRBJ2-7|.
TGTGCCAGTTCCCAGCGGGAGGGGTACGAGCAGTACTTC
CASSQREGYEQYF
>TRBV7-2|13|.|TRBJ1-1|.
TGTGCCAGCAGCTTCAACGGTGACACTGAAGCTTTCTTT
CASSFNGDTEAFF
>TRBV4-1|15|TRBD1|TRBJ1-5|.
TGCGCCAGCAGCCATCTGGGACAGGGGAATCAGCCCCAGCATTTT
CASSHLGQGNQPQHF
>TRBV5-5|15|TRBD2|TRBJ2-2|.
TGTGCCAGCAGCTCGGGACTAGCGGGGGGCGGGGAGCTGTTTTTT
CASSSGLAGGGELFF
>TRBV28|13|.|TRBJ1-1|.
TGTGCCAGCAGTCAAAATTGGAACACTGAAGCTTTCTTT
CASSQNWNTEAFF
>TRBV19|16|TRBD1|TRBJ1-6|.
TGTGCCAGTAGAAGGACAGGGGGCAGAGCTAATTCACCCCTCCACTTT
CASRRTGGRANSPLHF
>TRBV18|15|.|TRBJ2-5|.
TGTGCCAGCTCACCCGAGGTGGCAGCCCAAGAGACCCAGTACTTC
CASSPEVAAQETQYF
>TRBV28|13|.|TRBJ1-5|.
TGTGCCAGCAAGGGGTCGGGGGCTCAGCCCCAGCATTTT
CASKGSGAQPQHF
>TRBV5-5|17|TRBD1|TRBJ1-1|.
TGTGCCAGCAGCCCGGGACAGCCTACAATCATGAACACTGAAGCTTTCTTT
CASSPGQPTIMNTEAFF
>TRBV3-1/TRBV3-2|15|.|TRBJ2-3|.
TGTGCCAGCAGCCATGAAGGGCGGCTCACAGATACGCAGTATTTT
CASSHEGRLTDTQYF
>TRBV7-8|14|.|TRBJ2-1|.
TGTGCCAGCAGCTTAGCGGGTGCCTACAATGAGCAGTTCTTC
CASSLAGAYNEQFF
>TRBV5-4|13|.|TRBJ2-5|.
TGTGCCAGCACCCGGGACACCGCCGAGACCCAGTACTTC
CASTRDTAETQYF
>TRBV5-8|15|.|TRBJ2-2|.
TGTGCCAGCAGCTTGGAAACAGGGAGGACCGGGGAGCTGTTTTTT
CASSLETGRTGELFF
>TRBV28|14|TRBD1|TRBJ1-2|.
TGTGCCAGCAGTCCGACAGGGGCCGCCTATGGCTACACCTTC
CASSPTGAAYGYTF
>TRBV28|12|.|TRBJ1-2|.
TGTGCCAGCAGTCCCCCCCTTCCTGGCTACACCTTC
CASSPPLPGYTF